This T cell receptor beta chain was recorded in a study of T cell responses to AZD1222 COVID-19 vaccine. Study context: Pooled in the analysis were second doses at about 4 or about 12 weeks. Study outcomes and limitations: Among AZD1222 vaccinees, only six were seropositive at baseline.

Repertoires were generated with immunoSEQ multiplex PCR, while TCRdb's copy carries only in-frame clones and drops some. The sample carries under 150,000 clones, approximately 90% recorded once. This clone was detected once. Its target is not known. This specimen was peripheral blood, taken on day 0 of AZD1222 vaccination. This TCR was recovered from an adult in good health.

In DNA, the CDR3 is TGTGCCAGCAGCTTAGGTTCGTCACTCTCTGCAACTAATGAAAAACTGTTTTTT. Translated: CASSLGSSLSATNEKLFF. This rearrangement joins TRBV13 to TRBJ1-4; D uncertain. V was clipped by 0 bases and J by 0 bases, with 14 bases between them. Germline-derived CDR1 and CDR2 are PRHDT and FYEKMQ (reference sequence). This CDR3 comprises 18 residues.